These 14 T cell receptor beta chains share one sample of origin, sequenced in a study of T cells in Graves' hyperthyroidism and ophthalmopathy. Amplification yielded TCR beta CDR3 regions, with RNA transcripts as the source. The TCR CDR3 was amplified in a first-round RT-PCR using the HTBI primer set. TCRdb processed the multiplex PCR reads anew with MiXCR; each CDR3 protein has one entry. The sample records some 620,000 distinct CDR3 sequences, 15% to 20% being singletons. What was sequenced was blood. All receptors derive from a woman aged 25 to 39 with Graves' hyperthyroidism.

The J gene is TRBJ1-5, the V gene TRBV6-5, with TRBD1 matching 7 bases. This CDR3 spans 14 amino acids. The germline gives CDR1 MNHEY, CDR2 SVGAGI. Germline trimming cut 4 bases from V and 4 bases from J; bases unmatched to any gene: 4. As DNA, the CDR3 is TGTGCCAGCAGTTTCTTCAGGGGGAATCAGCCCCAGCATTTT. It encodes CASSFFRGNQPQHF.

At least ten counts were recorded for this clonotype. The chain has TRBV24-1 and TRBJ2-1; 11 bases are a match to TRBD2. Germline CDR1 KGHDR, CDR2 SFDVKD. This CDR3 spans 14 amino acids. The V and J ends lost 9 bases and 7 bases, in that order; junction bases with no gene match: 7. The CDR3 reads CATSVAGGVNEQFF. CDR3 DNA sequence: TGTGCCACCTCGGTAGCGGGAGGGGTGAATGAGCAGTTCTTC.

CDR3 region: CASSTGGSSYNEQFF. In nucleotides, the CDR3 is TGCGCCAGCTCGACGGGGGGGAGCTCCTACAATGAGCAGTTCTTC. The rearrangement uses TRBV5-1 and TRBJ2-1, with TRBD2 identical over 8 bases. The junction had 6 bases not matched to a gene; V was cut back by 7 bases and J by 0 bases. The CDR3 loop spans 15 amino acids. Germline CDR1 reads SGHRS; CDR2 reads YFSETQ. Full variable domain (missing parts from reference TRBV5-1 and TRBJ2-1): KAGVTQTPRYLIKTRGQQVTLSCSPISGHRSVSWYQQTPGQGLQFLFEYFSETQRNKGNFPGRFSGRQFSNSRSEMNVSTLELGDSALYLCASSTGGSSYNEQFFGPGTRLTVL.

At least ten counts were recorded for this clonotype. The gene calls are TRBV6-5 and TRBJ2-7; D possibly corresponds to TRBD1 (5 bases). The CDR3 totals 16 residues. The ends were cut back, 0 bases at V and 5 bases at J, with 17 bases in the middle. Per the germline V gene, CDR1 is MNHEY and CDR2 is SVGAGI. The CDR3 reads CASSYSMGRASNEQYF. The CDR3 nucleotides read TGTGCCAGCAGTTACTCGATGGGCAGGGCGTCTAACGAGCAGTACTTC.

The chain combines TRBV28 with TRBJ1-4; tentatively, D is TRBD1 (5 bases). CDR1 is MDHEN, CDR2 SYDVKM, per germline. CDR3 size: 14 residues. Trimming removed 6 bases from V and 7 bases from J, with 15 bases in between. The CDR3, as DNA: TGTGCCAGCAGAGGCCCAGGGATAGGTGAAAAACTGTTTTTT. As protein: CASRGPGIGEKLFF.

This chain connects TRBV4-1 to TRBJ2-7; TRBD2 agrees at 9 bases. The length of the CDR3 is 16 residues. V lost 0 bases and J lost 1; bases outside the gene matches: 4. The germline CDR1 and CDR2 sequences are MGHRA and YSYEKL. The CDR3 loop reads CASSQDKTSGSYEQYF. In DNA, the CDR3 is TGCGCCAGCAGCCAAGATAAAACTAGCGGGTCCTACGAGCAGTACTTC.

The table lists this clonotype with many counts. The CDR3 here is CASSPNRLAGTDTQYF. In nucleotides, the CDR3 is TGTGCCAGCAGTCCGAATAGGCTAGCGGGAACAGATACGCAGTATTTT. This chain uses TRBV28 with TRBJ2-3, with 9 nucleotides matching TRBD2. In germline, CDR1 is MDHEN, CDR2 SYDVKM. There are 16 residues in the CDR3. J was trimmed by 3 bases and V by 5 bases; bases with no gene match: 9.

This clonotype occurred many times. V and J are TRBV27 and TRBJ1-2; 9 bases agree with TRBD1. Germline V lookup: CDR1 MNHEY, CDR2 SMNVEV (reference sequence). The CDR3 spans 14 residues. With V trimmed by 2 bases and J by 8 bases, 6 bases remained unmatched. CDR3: CASSLAGTGWGYTF. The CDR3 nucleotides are TGTGCCAGCAGTTTAGCCGGGACAGGGTGGGGCTACACCTTC.

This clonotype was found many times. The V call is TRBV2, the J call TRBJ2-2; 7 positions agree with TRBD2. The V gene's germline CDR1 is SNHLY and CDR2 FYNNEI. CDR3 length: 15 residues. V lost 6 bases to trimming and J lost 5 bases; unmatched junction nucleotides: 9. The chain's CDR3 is CASRLGGRRTGELFF. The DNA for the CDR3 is TGTGCCAGCAGGCTGGGAGGGAGACGGACCGGGGAGCTGTTTTTT.

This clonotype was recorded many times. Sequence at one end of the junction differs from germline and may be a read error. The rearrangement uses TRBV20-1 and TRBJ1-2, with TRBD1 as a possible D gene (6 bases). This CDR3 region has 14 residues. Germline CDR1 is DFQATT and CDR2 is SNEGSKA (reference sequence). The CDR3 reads CSVRASGAAYGYTF. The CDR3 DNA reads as TGCAGTGTTAGAGCCTCAGGGGCCGCCTATGGCTACACCTTC.

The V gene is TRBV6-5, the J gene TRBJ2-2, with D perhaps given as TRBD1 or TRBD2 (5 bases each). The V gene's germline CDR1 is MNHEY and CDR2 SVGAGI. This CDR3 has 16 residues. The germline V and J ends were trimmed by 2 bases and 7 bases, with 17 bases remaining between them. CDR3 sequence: CASSYPRGPTGGELFF. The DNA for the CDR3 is TGTGCCAGCAGTTACCCCCGGGGCCCTACTGGCGGGGAGCTGTTTTTT.

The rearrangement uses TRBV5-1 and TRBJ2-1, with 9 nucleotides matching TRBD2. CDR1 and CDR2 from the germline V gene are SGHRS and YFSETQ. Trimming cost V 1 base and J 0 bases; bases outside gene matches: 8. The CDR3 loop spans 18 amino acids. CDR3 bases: TGCGCCAGCAGCTTGTGGGCTAGCGGGGTTAACTCCTACAATGAGCAGTTCTTC. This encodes CASSLWASGVNSYNEQFF.

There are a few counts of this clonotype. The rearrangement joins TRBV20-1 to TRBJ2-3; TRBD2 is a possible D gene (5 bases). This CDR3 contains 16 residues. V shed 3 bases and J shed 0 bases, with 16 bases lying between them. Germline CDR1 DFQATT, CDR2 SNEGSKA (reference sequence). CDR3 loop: CSASRVGEDSTDTQYF. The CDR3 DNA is TGCAGTGCTAGTAGGGTGGGAGAGGATAGCACAGATACGCAGTATTTT.

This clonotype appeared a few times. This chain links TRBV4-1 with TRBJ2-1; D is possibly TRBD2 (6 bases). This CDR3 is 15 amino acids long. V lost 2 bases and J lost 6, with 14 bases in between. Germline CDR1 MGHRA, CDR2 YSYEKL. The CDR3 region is CASSQFAGMGNEQFF. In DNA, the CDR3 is TGCGCCAGCAGCCAATTTGCGGGAATGGGCAATGAGCAGTTCTTC.